This is a list of T cell receptor beta chains from one sample in a study of control samples from healthy donors and cancer patients. Data came from immunoSEQ multiplex PCR; TCRdb stores just in-frame clones and leaves some out. The sample includes fewer than 95,000 clones, about 89% of them seen just once. The sample comprised blood. These receptors all stem from a man younger than 40 in good health. Each CDR3 is given with its conserved first and last residue.

v_gene: TRBV7-8; CDR3aa: CASSPGITNHGETQYF
v_gene: TRBV7-9; CDR3aa: CASSPWPEAFF
v_gene: TRBV5-1; CDR3aa: CASSLALASTDTQYF
v_gene: TRBV3-1/TRBV3-2; CDR3aa: CASSQVRGHEQFF
v_gene: TRBV5-1; CDR3aa: CASSLGSDNSPLHF
v_gene: TRBV19; CDR3aa: CASSRTFSSYNEQFF
v_gene: TRBV27; CDR3aa: CASSSPQGPGTGELFF
v_gene: TRBV30; CDR3aa: CAWSFPSAGSGNTIYF
v_gene: TRBV3-1/TRBV3-2; CDR3aa: CASSQDTGGYRLFF
v_gene: TRBV5-1; CDR3aa: CASSLGLEGEKLFF
v_gene: TRBV10-2; CDR3aa: CASSRDDGQPQHF
v_gene: TRBV21-1; CDR3aa: CASSNLTGGLTGELFF
v_gene: TRBV7-2; CDR3aa: CASSLARGTEAFF
v_gene: TRBV5-1; CDR3aa: CASSQGAPYNSPLHF
v_gene: TRBV9; CDR3aa: CASSPGVGGSTDTQYF
v_gene: TRBV3-1/TRBV3-2; CDR3aa: CASSPRGANYGYTF
v_gene: TRBV6-5; CDR3aa: CASRDRVVSYEQYF
v_gene: TRBV12-5; CDR3aa: CASGLVGGDGTEAFF
v_gene: TRBV5-6; CDR3aa: CASSLAGWGLNTGELFF
v_gene: TRBV11-2; CDR3aa: CASSLEGVGTPNTEAFF
v_gene: TRBV5-1; CDR3aa: CASSLSGTGVSEQYF
v_gene: TRBV4-1; CDR3aa: CASSQSGDRAHEQYF
v_gene: TRBV6-5; CDR3aa: CASRVDRGREKLFF
v_gene: TRBV29-1; CDR3aa: CSVGGRAYEQYF
v_gene: TRBV2; CDR3aa: CASSRQGGNQPQHF
v_gene: TRBV5-1; CDR3aa: CASSLSGGAGTEAFF
v_gene: TRBV5-8; CDR3aa: CASSLLIRGFNEQFF
v_gene: TRBV6-2/TRBV6-3; CDR3aa: CASSAGQPTGELFF
v_gene: TRBV30; CDR3aa: CAWSSTSTGLGNTIYF
v_gene: TRBV6-1; CDR3aa: CASSDQVEQFF
v_gene: TRBV7-6; CDR3aa: CASSLLPAGLAGGFDIQYF
v_gene: TRBV9; CDR3aa: CASSVAVGLPTYEQYF
v_gene: TRBV5-1; CDR3aa: CASSPPGNTEAFF
v_gene: TRBV7-3; CDR3aa: CASSLRPQGVSYNEQFF
v_gene: TRBV29-1; CDR3aa: CSAHFSGNTIYF
v_gene: TRBV5-1; CDR3aa: CASSFGGDGYTF
v_gene: TRBV29-1; CDR3aa: CSVMTVSYEQYF
v_gene: TRBV29-1; CDR3aa: CSGRSDGYNEQFF
v_gene: TRBV2; CDR3aa: CASSEAGQSGGYTF
v_gene: TRBV9; CDR3aa: CASSVTTGGVMNTGELFF
v_gene: TRBV6-5; CDR3aa: CASNARAGGHSQYF
v_gene: TRBV19; CDR3aa: CASSIEAVASYTDTQYF
v_gene: TRBV24-1; CDR3aa: CATSLSGAIQETQYF
v_gene: TRBV6-5; CDR3aa: CASSSGQGTGNTIYF
v_gene: TRBV27; CDR3aa: CASSFGGAYLNSPLHF
v_gene: TRBV3-1/TRBV3-2; CDR3aa: CASSQGPATGELFF
v_gene: TRBV4-1; CDR3aa: CASSQEDRALYEQYF
v_gene: TRBV29-1; CDR3aa: CSVEPTYTDTQYF
v_gene: TRBV7-2; CDR3aa: CASSSDDTQYF
v_gene: TRBV9; CDR3aa: CASSVAGSYNEQFF
v_gene: TRBV27; CDR3aa: CASTPDRGTLEPQHF
v_gene: TRBV6-5; CDR3aa: CASSYFGTGEGYTF
v_gene: TRBV6-5; CDR3aa: CASSYSGAKNIQYF
v_gene: TRBV11-3; CDR3aa: CASSLEGSNSYNEQFF
v_gene: TRBV19; CDR3aa: CASRTGARNINYGYTF